The 17 T cell receptor beta chains reported below all come from one sample, sequenced in a study of response to subunit inactivated influenza vaccine. MiXCR, run by TCRdb on the RT-PCR reads, gives a single entry per CDR3 protein. The profile shows hundreds of thousands of distinct CDR3 sequences, less than 20% of them singletons. Sequenced here: PBMCs from blood, sampled 5 to 6 days after vaccination. These receptors originate from a man over 45 who received an inactivated influenza vaccine.

This clonotype occurred a few times. The rearrangement links TRBV28 to TRBJ2-2, with 7 bases aligning to TRBD1. Per the germline V gene, CDR1 is MDHEN and CDR2 is SYDVKM. The CDR3 loop spans 14 amino acids. V trimming: 5 bases; J trimming: 5 bases; junction bases outside the gene matches: 5. The chain's CDR3 is CASSNRDRTGELFF. The CDR3 region has the DNA TGTGCCAGCAGTAACCGGGACAGAACCGGGGAGCTGTTTTTT.

V and J are TRBV6-6 and TRBJ1-2; D unclear. Between the trimmed V and J ends, which lost 3 bases and 8 bases, there was a span of 10 bases. The CDR3 length is 12 residues. CDR1 and CDR2 from the germline V gene are MNHNY and SVGAGI (reference sequence). The CDR3 is CASSYDIRGYTF. CDR3 DNA: TGTGCCAGCAGTTATGACATCCGGGGCTACACCTTC.

In DNA, the CDR3 is TGTGCCAGCACCATTACCCCGACAGAGAACTATGGCTACACCTTC. Amino acids: CASTITPTENYGYTF. This chain joins TRBV7-2 and TRBJ1-2; possible D gene TRBD1, 5 bases. Trimming left V 7 bases short and J 2 bases short, with 17 bases between. The V gene's germline CDR1 is SGHTA and CDR2 FQGNSA. CDR3 length: 15 amino acids.

This clonotype was picked up a small number of times. The chain has TRBV30 and TRBJ2-5; D may correspond to TRBD1 or TRBD2 (5 bases each). This CDR3 has 13 residues. The V gene's germline CDR1 is GTSNPN and CDR2 SVGIG (reference sequence). V lost 7 bases and J lost 1, with 13 bases in between. The CDR3, as DNA: TGTGCCTTCTCGTCGGGGCTCCAAGAGACCCAGTACTTC. Protein sequence: CAFSSGLQETQYF.

The rearrangement joins TRBV20-1 to TRBJ2-7; D uncertain. Germline V CDR1 and CDR2: DFQATT, SNEGSKA (reference sequence). This CDR3 has 13 residues. V lost 5 bases and J lost 3, with 14 bases in between. The CDR3 DNA sequence: TGCAGTGCTCCGCCGGTCGGGCACTACGAGCAGTACTTC. Translating gives CSAPPVGHYEQYF.

The V gene is TRBV28, the J gene TRBJ2-7; TRBD1 might be the D (8 bases). The CDR3 is made up of 15 amino acids. Trimming shortened V by 1 base and J by 7 bases, and 17 bases separated the two germline ends. The germline V gene has CDR1 MDHEN and CDR2 SYDVKM. In DNA, the CDR3 is TGTGCCAGCAGTTTATTCACACAGGGGGGGTGGGAGCAGTACTTC. Protein product: CASSLFTQGGWEQYF.

This clonotype was picked up a small number of times. V usage is TRBV12-3 or TRBV12-4 and J usage is TRBJ2-1; 7 bases agree with TRBD1. Trimming removed 1 base from V and 4 bases from J; junction bases left unmatched: 7. This CDR3 comprises 16 residues. CDR3 nucleotide sequence: TGTGCCAGCAGTTTAGGAAGGGACAGCTTTTACAATGAGCAGTTCTTC. Its translation: CASSLGRDSFYNEQFF.

This clonotype was seen more than once but under ten times. The J gene is TRBJ2-7, the V gene TRBV15, with D possibly being TRBD1 or TRBD2 (5 bases each). The CDR3 has 16 amino acids. Germline V gene sequence: CDR1 LNHNV, CDR2 YYDKDF (reference sequence). V lost 0 bases and J 2 bases, leaving 14 bases between the germline ends. CDR3 sequence (DNA): TGTGCCACCAGCAGAGATCTAGCAGGGTTCCCCTACGAGCAGTACTTC. Its protein is CATSRDLAGFPYEQYF.

The sample holds a few counts of this clonotype. The CDR3 bases are TGCGCCAGCAGCGTGGGGGTATATAACACTGAAGCTTTCTTT. The encoded protein is CASSVGVYNTEAFF. This rearrangement joins TRBV5-1 to TRBJ1-1; tentatively, D is TRBD1 (5 bases). Trimming pared 4 bases from V and 2 bases from J, leaving 12 bases between. The CDR3 covers 14 residues. Germline CDR1 is SGHRS and CDR2 is YFSETQ.

This clonotype was picked up a small number of times. The genes are TRBV12-3 or TRBV12-4 and TRBJ2-3, with no clear D. The CDR3 is made up of 10 amino acids. The V end was cut by 3 bases, the J end by 6 bases, with 1 base between. CDR3 sequence reads: CASSLDTQYF. The CDR3, as DNA: TGTGCCAGCAGTTTGGATACGCAGTATTTT.

The chain's CDR3 is CASSLFVGLATTNTGELFF. For the CDR3, the DNA is TGTGCCAGCAGCTTATTCGTGGGACTAGCGACAACTAACACCGGGGAGCTGTTTTTT. This chain joins TRBV7-6 and TRBJ2-2; 10 bases are a match to TRBD2. From germline, CDR1 is SGHVS and CDR2 FNYEAQ. The length of the CDR3 is 19 residues. V trimming: 2 bases; J trimming: 2 bases; junction bases outside the gene matches: 11.

J is TRBJ2-4 and V is TRBV5-8, with D unclear. Germline CDR1 SGHTS, CDR2 YDEGEE. CDR3 length equals 16 residues. V was cut by 0 bases and J by 1 base, with 11 bases left in between. CDR3 in amino acids: CASSLAWLGAKNIQYF. The CDR3 coding sequence is TGTGCCAGCAGCTTGGCTTGGCTCGGGGCCAAAAACATTCAGTACTTC. Drawing the rest from reference TRBV5-8 and TRBJ2-4, the complete variable domain is EAGVTQSPTHLIKTRGQQATLRCSPISGHTSVYWYQQALGLGLQFLLWYDEGEERNRGNFPPRFSGRQFPNYSSELNVNALELEDSALYLCASSLAWLGAKNIQYFGAGTRLSVL.

The gene calls are TRBV5-6 and TRBJ2-5; D not certain. This CDR3 is built from 14 residues. V lost 4 bases and J lost 1, with 11 bases in between. The germline V gene has CDR1 SGHDT and CDR2 YYEEEE. CDR3 amino acids: CASSDSLGQETQYF. The CDR3 DNA is TGTGCCAGCAGCGACTCGTTGGGCCAAGAGACCCAGTACTTC. The full variable domain, completed using reference TRBV5-6 and TRBJ2-5, is DAGVTQSPTHLIKTRGQQVTLRCSPKSGHDTVSWYQQALGQGPQFIFQYYEEEERQRGNFPDRFSGHQFPNYSSELNVNALLLGDSALYLCASSDSLGQETQYFGPGTRLLVL.

The V call is TRBV20-1, the J call TRBJ2-1; 11 bases match TRBD1. The V and J ends lost 3 bases and 8 bases, in that order; junction bases with no gene match: 6. The CDR3 has 14 residues. Germline V gene lookup returns CDR1 DFQATT and CDR2 SNEGSKA (reference sequence). The CDR3 region is CSARSGQGADEQFF. CDR3 in DNA: TGCAGTGCTAGGTCAGGACAGGGGGCGGATGAGCAGTTCTTC.

This clonotype was seen a handful of times. J is TRBJ2-5 and V is TRBV9; D perhaps matches TRBD1 (6 bases). The V and J ends lost 0 bases and 3 bases respectively, with 12 bases between them. This CDR3 comprises 15 residues. The V gene's germline CDR1 is SGDLS and CDR2 YYNGEE. CDR3 bases: TGTGCCAGCAGCGTAGTTGGGACATTGGAAGAGACCCAGTACTTC. Translated, it gives CASSVVGTLEETQYF.

This clonotype was seen a handful of times. This rearrangement joins TRBV12-3 or TRBV12-4 to TRBJ2-7; 12 bases are shared with TRBD2. The CDR3 consists of 14 residues. With 7 bases clipped from V and 4 bases from J, the junction kept 5 bases outside the gene matches. In DNA form, the CDR3 reads TGTGCCAGCAAGCTAACTAGCGGGAGGTACGAGCAGTACTTC. As protein: CASKLTSGRYEQYF.

This clonotype was observed a handful of times. V and J are TRBV20-1 and TRBJ2-7; possible D gene TRBD2, 7 bases. The CDR3 runs 14 residues. Trimming took 4 bases from V and 2 from J, leaving 15 bases between them. CDR1 is DFQATT and CDR2 is SNEGSKA in the germline V gene (reference sequence). CDR3 in amino acids: CSANKPGGPYEQYF. Written as DNA, the CDR3 is TGCAGTGCTAACAAACCGGGGGGCCCCTACGAGCAGTACTTC.